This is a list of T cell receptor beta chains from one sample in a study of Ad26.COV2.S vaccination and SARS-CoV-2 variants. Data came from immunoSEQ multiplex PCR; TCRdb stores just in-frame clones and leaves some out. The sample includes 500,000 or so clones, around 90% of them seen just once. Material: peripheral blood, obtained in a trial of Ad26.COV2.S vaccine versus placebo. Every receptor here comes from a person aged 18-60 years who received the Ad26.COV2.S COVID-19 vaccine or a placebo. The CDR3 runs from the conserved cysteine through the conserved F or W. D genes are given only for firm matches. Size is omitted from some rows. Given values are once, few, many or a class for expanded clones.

TGTGCCAGCAGCTCGACAGGGCATTCACCCCTCCACTTT	CASSSTGHSPLHF	13	TRBD1	TRBV6-5	TRBJ1-6	NA
TGCGCCAGCAGTTCTGGACTAGCGGGGCCTAAGGAGCAGTACTTC	CASSSGLAGPKEQYF	15	TRBD2	TRBV5-1	TRBJ2-7	once
TGCAGCGCTCAAGTGGTGGGATCCGGGGAGCTGTTTTTT	CSAQVVGSGELFF	13	NA	TRBV29-1	TRBJ2-2	NA
TGTGCCAGCACCTCCTCCTTAGCCGGGGCCAACGTCCTGACTTTC	CASTSSLAGANVLTF	15	NA	TRBV27	TRBJ2-6	once
TGTGCCAGCACTTCCTTAAGGGGCGCTGGGGCCAACGTCCTGACTTTC	CASTSLRGAGANVLTF	16	NA	TRBV28	TRBJ2-6	NA
TGTGCCAGCAGCTTAGCGCCTCTAGCCCCCTACAATGAGCAGTTCTTC	CASSLAPLAPYNEQFF	16	NA	TRBV7-2	TRBJ2-1	NA
TGTGCCAGCAGCTTGAGGGTCGGGCAGGGTGGACAGCCCCAGCATTTT	CASSLRVGQGGQPQHF	16	NA	TRBV5-6	TRBJ1-5	NA
TGTGCCTGGGATGGGACTAGGACAGGGAAGTCACCCCTCCACTTT	CAWDGTRTGKSPLHF	15	TRBD1	TRBV30	TRBJ1-6	NA
TGTGCCAGCAGTTCGACAGGGGTGTACTCTTATGGCTACACCTTC	CASSSTGVYSYGYTF	15	TRBD1	TRBV11-2	TRBJ1-2	NA
TGTGCCAGCAGTTACCCCCGGGACAGGGGCCGCCCTTCGAACACTGAAGCTTTCTTT	CASSYPRDRGRPSNTEAFF	19	TRBD1	TRBV6-2/TRBV6-3	TRBJ1-1	NA
TGTGCCTGGAGCGGCACAGGGGGACATGGCAATCAGCCCCAGCATTTT	CAWSGTGGHGNQPQHF	16	TRBD1	TRBV30	TRBJ1-5	NA
TGTGCCAGCGGGAGTTTGTCAGGGGGGTACAATGAGCAGTTCTTC	CASGSLSGGYNEQFF	15	NA	TRBV6-5	TRBJ2-1	once
TGTGCCAGCAGCTTAACAGGACCCGGCGAAAAACTGTTTTTT	CASSLTGPGEKLFF	14	NA	TRBV5-4	TRBJ1-4	NA
TGTGCCAGCAGCTCAGCCGGGACTAGCGTCAATGAGCAGTTCTTC	CASSSAGTSVNEQFF	15	TRBD2	TRBV5-4	TRBJ2-1	NA
TGTGCCAGCAGCGTAGCAGGGACAGTAGAGACCCAGTACTTC	CASSVAGTVETQYF	14	TRBD1	TRBV9	TRBJ2-5	NA
TGTGCCAGCAGCGCCAGGACTAGTTACCATGAGCAGTTCTTC	CASSARTSYHEQFF	14	TRBD2	TRBV9	TRBJ2-1	NA
TGTGCCAGCAGTTACCGGCAGGGAAGAGGCAATCAGCCCCAGCATTTT	CASSYRQGRGNQPQHF	16	NA	TRBV6-6	TRBJ1-5	NA
TGTGCCAGCAGTGGGGGGACAGGGCTCTATGGCTACACCTTC	CASSGGTGLYGYTF	14	TRBD1	TRBV2	TRBJ1-2	NA
TGTGCCAGCCAACCTCGTACAGGGGGGGACGAGCAGTACTTC	CASQPRTGGDEQYF	14	NA	TRBV28	TRBJ2-7	NA
TGTGCCAGCTCACCCCAGAGGACAGGGCCAGTCGGCTACACCTTC	CASSPQRTGPVGYTF	15	TRBD1	TRBV18	TRBJ1-2	NA
TGTGCCAGCAGCCCCAGTAGTCCTCTGGTTGAAGCTTTCTTT	CASSPSSPLVEAFF	14	NA	TRBV7-8	TRBJ1-1	NA
TGTGCCTGGATGGACAGGGGCAGAGGTGGCTACACCTTC	CAWMDRGRGGYTF	13	TRBD1	TRBV30	TRBJ1-2	NA
TGTGCCACCAGTGATTTCGCCCTCGGAGGCTACACCTTC	CATSDFALGGYTF	13	NA	TRBV24-1	TRBJ1-2	NA
TGTGCCAGTGGGGGGTCGCTTGGATCACCCCTCCACTTT	CASGGSLGSPLHF	13	NA	TRBV3-1/TRBV3-2	TRBJ1-6	NA
TGTGCCAGCAGTCGGGACAGGGGAAACACCGGGGAGCTGTTTTTT	CASSRDRGNTGELFF	15	TRBD1	TRBV2	TRBJ2-2	NA
TGTGCCAGCAGCCAAGACAGGAGCACTGAAGCTTTCTTT	CASSQDRSTEAFF	13	NA	TRBV3-1/TRBV3-2	TRBJ1-1	NA
TGTGCCAGCAGGGACGGGAACAGCGCCTATGGCTACACCTTC	CASRDGNSAYGYTF	14	NA	TRBV7-2	TRBJ1-2	NA
TGTGCCAGCAGTGAAGCCGGGACAGGGTGGCAGCCCCAGCATTTT	CASSEAGTGWQPQHF	15	TRBD1	TRBV6-1	TRBJ1-5	NA
TGTGCCAGCAGCATAGGGGGTACCGGGGAGCTGTTTTTT	CASSIGGTGELFF	13	NA	TRBV21-1	TRBJ2-2	NA
TGTGCCAGCAGCTTAGGTAGTTGGGACAGTGTTTTGCCCGGGGAGCTGTTTTTT	CASSLGSWDSVLPGELFF	18	TRBD1	TRBV11-2	TRBJ2-2	NA
TGTGCCAGCAGCGTTTTTGGGGACCCCAATGAGCAGTTCTTC	CASSVFGDPNEQFF	14	NA	TRBV9	TRBJ2-1	NA
TGTGCCAGTAGTTTCGGGGCCTTTTTGAACACTGAAGCTTTCTTT	CASSFGAFLNTEAFF	15	NA	TRBV19	TRBJ1-1	NA
TGTGCCACCAGTGCGGGAGGATCCCGACAAGAGACCCAGTACTTC	CATSAGGSRQETQYF	15	TRBD2	TRBV24-1	TRBJ2-5	NA
TGTGCCAGTAGTATTGAGGGGGCAGGCGGGGAGCTGTTTTTT	CASSIEGAGGELFF	14	TRBD1	TRBV19	TRBJ2-2	NA
TGTGCTAGTGGTTTTGGGAGCACAGATACGCAGTATTTT	CASGFGSTDTQYF	13	NA	TRBV12-5	TRBJ2-3	NA
TGTGCCAGCAGTCCCTCGCCGGGACCCTGGGAAAAGTCCTACAATGAGCAGTTCTTC	CASSPSPGPWEKSYNEQFF	19	NA	TRBV28	TRBJ2-1	NA
TGTGCCAGCAGCGTCTCTTTGATTCATGAGCAGTTCTTC	CASSVSLIHEQFF	13	NA	TRBV9	TRBJ2-1	NA
TGTGCCAGCAGCTTGGGGACTCTAGCGGGAGACTACAATGAGCAGTTCTTC	CASSLGTLAGDYNEQFF	17	TRBD2	TRBV7-9	TRBJ2-1	NA
TGTGCCAGCAGTTTTAGTTGGGACGGTAGATCTGGAAACACCATATATTTT	CASSFSWDGRSGNTIYF	17	NA	TRBV28	TRBJ1-3	many